This TCR beta chain came from a study of T cell clonotyping in hematopoietic cell transplantation. Time point meaning: recipient sample about 28 days before transplant, after cytoreduction. Blood collection times were about day -28 and days 30, 100, 180 posttransplant. The data were produced by immunoSEQ multiplex PCR, yet TCRdb's version contains in-frame clones alone and is incomplete. The sample includes around 45,000 clones, approximately 78% of them seen just once. This clone was picked up a small number of times. The antigen remains undetermined. Overall study findings and caveats: After transplant, recipient diversity fell while pathologically expanded clonotypes grew through day 180. Few recipient clonotypes overlapped donors; over 97% were de novo at given depth.

CDR1 and CDR2 from the germline V gene are SGHAT and FQNNGV. V shed 3 bases, J shed 6 bases, and the junction held 5 bases outside the gene matches. The CDR3 sequence is 14 residues long. The rearrangement uses TRBV11-2 and TRBJ2-7; 10 bases fit TRBD1. The source of this sequence is a man in his 60s with myelodysplastic syndrome. Some clones in this sample may be carry-over from other donors' samples. The sample consisted of peripheral blood mononuclear cells, taken before stem cell transplant. CDR3 loop: CASSLGQGSGEQYF. DNA of the CDR3: TGTGCCAGCAGCTTGGGACAGGGGAGTGGCGAGCAGTACTTC.